Shown below are 11 T cell receptor beta chains from a single sample sequenced in a study of blood T cell repertoires in COVID-19. Here immunoSEQ multiplex PCR was the method, and the copy in TCRdb shows in-frame clones only, minus some. The table includes tens of thousands of clones, approximately 80% detected once. Sequenced material: peripheral blood. Receptors were obtained from a woman aged 50 to 60 with active or convalescent COVID-19.

The chain links TRBV5-8 to TRBJ2-5; a weak D match, TRBD2 (6 bases). This CDR3 has 15 residues. Germline V gene sequence: CDR1 SGHTS, CDR2 YDEGEE. V was cut by 0 bases and J by 4 bases, with 13 bases left in between. The CDR3 loop reads CASSLEGRLGETQYF. The CDR3 DNA follows: TGTGCCAGCAGCTTGGAGGGGAGGCTCGGAGAGACCCAGTACTTC.

The chain recombines TRBV10-3 with TRBJ2-3; D may be TRBD1 (5 bases). From germline, CDR1 is ENHRY and CDR2 SYGVKD. Trimming left V 6 bases short and J 3 bases short, with 10 bases between. This CDR3 has 13 amino acids. CDR3 DNA sequence: TGTGCCATCAGGGCAGGGATTACAGATACGCAGTATTTT. It specifies CAIRAGITDTQYF.

The rearrangement links TRBV6-5 to TRBJ2-1; a weak D match, TRBD2 (5 bases). The CDR3 covers 15 residues. Trimming took 6 bases from V and 0 from J, leaving 12 bases between them. Germline-derived CDR1 and CDR2 are MNHEY and SVGAGI. The DNA of the CDR3 is TGTGCCAGCAGAACCGGACTCGGCTCCTACAATGAGCAGTTCTTC. Amino acids: CASRTGLGSYNEQFF.

This chain links TRBV6-5 with TRBJ1-1; the D is unclear. Germline CDR1 reads MNHEY; CDR2 reads SVGAGI. V was shortened by 6 bases and J by 0 bases, with 8 bases between the two germline ends. The CDR3 runs 13 residues. CDR3 sequence: CASRRSLNTEAFF. CDR3 sequence (DNA): TGTGCCAGCAGACGGAGTTTGAACACTGAAGCTTTCTTT.

V gene TRBV6-5 combines with J gene TRBJ2-7; perhaps TRBD2 as D (5 bases). CDR3 length equals 14 residues. Per germline, CDR1 MNHEY and CDR2 SVGAGI. Trimming removed 0 bases at V and 0 bases at J, with 6 bases between. Here the CDR3 reads CASSYSGSSYEQYF. The CDR3 DNA follows: TGTGCCAGCAGTTACTCGGGGAGCTCCTACGAGCAGTACTTC.

As regards this clone: Within the sample, other DNA sequences also encode this same CDR3. The DNA of the CDR3 is TGTGCCAGCAGTGACTCGCCGGGAACAGATACGCAGTATTTT. It encodes CASSDSPGTDTQYF. J is TRBJ2-3 and V is TRBV6-4; a possible D gene is TRBD2 (5 bases). Germline V lookup: CDR1 MRHNA, CDR2 SNTAGT. The V end lost 0 bases, the J end lost 3 bases, and 7 bases lay between the germline ends. CDR3 length: 14 amino acids.

The chain combines TRBV6-6 with TRBJ1-2; the D gene is possibly TRBD1 (6 bases). CDR1 and CDR2 from the germline V gene are MNHNY and SVGAGI (reference sequence). Trimming cost V 4 bases and J 8 bases, with 14 bases left between them. The CDR3 is made up of 13 amino acids. The CDR3 spells CASSSGEGGGYTF. The CDR3 DNA reads as TGTGCCAGCAGTTCGGGGGAGGGGGGAGGCTACACCTTC.

The chain recombines TRBV9 with TRBJ1-4, with D possibly TRBD1 on 6 matching bases. Germline CDR1 reads SGDLS; CDR2 reads YYNGEE. With 4 bases removed from V and 2 bases from J, the gap between germline ends came to 15 bases. CDR3 length equals 16 residues. The CDR3 loop is CASSRGGRGTNEKLFF. The CDR3 region has the DNA TGTGCCAGCAGCCGCGGGGGGCGCGGGACTAATGAAAAACTGTTTTTT.

J is TRBJ2-6 and V is TRBV5-4, with 9 bases matching TRBD1. Germline-derived CDR1 and CDR2 are SGHNT and YYREEE (reference sequence). The V segment lost 4 bases and the J segment 0 bases; nucleotides outside the gene matches: 8. The CDR3 has 18 residues. CDR3 sequence (DNA): TGTGCCAGCAGCCTCACAGGGGGCGTACTCTCTGGGGCCAACGTCCTGACTTTC. Translation: CASSLTGGVLSGANVLTF.

V and J are TRBV6-5 and TRBJ2-7; 8 bases match TRBD1. Germline V gene sequence: CDR1 MNHEY, CDR2 SVGAGI. The CDR3 has 15 amino acids. V shed 5 bases, J shed 0 bases, and the junction held 6 bases outside the gene matches. CDR3 loop: CASSPPGTGSYEQYF. The CDR3 DNA follows: TGTGCCAGCAGTCCCCCCGGGACAGGCTCCTACGAGCAGTACTTC.

The chain links TRBV7-9 to TRBJ1-1; possible D gene TRBD1, 6 bases. The ends were cut back, 4 bases at V and 3 bases at J, with 12 bases in the middle. Germline loops: CDR1 SEHNR, CDR2 FQNEAQ (reference sequence). There are 14 residues in the CDR3. The CDR3 reads CASSSQGLYTEAFF. As DNA, the CDR3 is TGTGCCAGCAGCTCCCAGGGGCTTTACACTGAAGCTTTCTTT.